This T cell receptor beta chain appears in the sequencing data of a study of immune evolution from preneoplasia to lung adenocarcinoma. General study points: Normal lung had the highest top T cell clone frequencies. Normal lung had highest clonality; later lesions appeared denser, more diverse.

TCRdb's table, derived via immunoSEQ multiplex PCR, lists solely in-frame clones and lacks some. This sample has 4,500 to 7,000 clones; roughly 69% occur once, and the top ten carry about 22%. CDR1 LNHDA and CDR2 SQIVND come from the germline V gene (reference sequence). Between the trimmed V and J ends, which lost 4 bases and 4 bases, there was a span of 13 bases. This CDR3 is 14 amino acids long. Histologic diagnosis was independently verified by two lung pathologists. For this clone: Its target is not known.

What was sequenced was FFPE adjacent normal lung tissue. This chain joins TRBV19 and TRBJ1-2; TRBD1 might be the D (5 bases). The origin of this receptor is a person aged 80 or over with lung adenocarcinoma. The CDR3 loop reads CASSTRQTPYGYTF. The CDR3, as DNA: TGTGCCAGTAGTACACGACAGACCCCCTATGGCTACACCTTC.